The sequence of this T cell receptor (beta chain) was determined in a study of control samples from healthy donors and cancer patients (dated by TCRdb to the early 2020s). The library was generated by the immunoSEQ multiplex PCR assay. Drawn from immuneACCESS, this table holds only the in-frame rearrangements with V and J called that TCRdb kept. Clones are partly lost; checked studies trace under half to an unresolved V gene and leave the rest unexplained. The sample table records some 96,000 clones; approximately 93% of these occur just once. The ten largest account for 8% of the sample. Regarding this clone: Its target antigen remains unknown. It has no much larger one-base neighbor in the sample; base qualities were not kept.

Deletion took 8 bases off V and 6 bases off J, with a span of 11 bases between the germline ends. There are 11 amino acids in the CDR3, from cysteine to phenylalanine inclusive. Only the CDR3 region is kept as DNA, spanning 33 bases read in frame from base 1. CDR1 and CDR2 were assigned from the germline V gene (reference sequence) as LNHDA and SQIVND. This clonotype originated in a man between 18 and 35 years old in good health. The sequenced sample was blood. This chain joins TRBV19 to TRBJ2-7; the D gene is perhaps TRBD1, from 5 matching bases. This receptor has the CDR3 CASGVGREQYF. The base sequence is TGTGCCAGTGGGGTGGGGCGCGAGCAGTACTTC.